The 4 T cell receptor beta chains reported below all come from one sample, sequenced in a study of shared clonotypes between healthy human individuals. This table comes from immunoSEQ multiplex PCR, and its TCRdb copy is limited to in-frame clones, with some not included. This sample has 980,000 or so clones, with approximately 80% found just once. The sequenced sample consisted of memory CD4+ T cells sorted from blood. As to subset: CD45RA-negative fraction. The receptors shown here come from a man aged 18-30 years in good health.

The chain has TRBV4-3 and TRBJ2-1; 8 positions agree with TRBD2. Germline loops: CDR1 LGHNA, CDR2 YSLEER. V was clipped by 3 bases and J by 5 bases; unmatched bases: 15. The CDR3 covers 18 residues. The CDR3 DNA reads TGCGCCAGCAGCCATTTAATCCAAGCGGGAGTGACCGACAATGAGCAGTTCTTC. Amino acid sequence: CASSHLIQAGVTDNEQFF.

V and J are TRBV9 and TRBJ2-5; D is possibly TRBD1 or TRBD2 (5 bases each). This CDR3 has 16 residues. The germline V gene encodes CDR1 SGDLS and CDR2 YYNGEE. V lost 0 bases and J lost 1, with 13 bases in between. CDR3 protein: CASSVDGQGPQETQYF. CDR3 coding DNA: TGTGCCAGCAGCGTAGATGGCCAGGGACCCCAAGAGACCCAGTACTTC.

In its sample, this clone was seen a few times. The same CDR3 arises from other DNA sequences in this sample as well. This chain joins TRBV29-1 and TRBJ1-1, with TRBD1 matching over 7 bases. With 6 bases clipped from V and 4 bases from J, the junction kept 8 bases outside the gene matches. From germline, CDR1 is SQVTM and CDR2 ANQGSEA. The length of the CDR3 is 13 residues. This chain's CDR3 is CSVEQGRGTEAFF. The CDR3 coding sequence is TGCAGCGTAGAACAGGGGCGGGGCACTGAAGCTTTCTTT.

This clone was detected only a few times. This chain links TRBV15 with TRBJ1-5; D call uncertain. The CDR3 runs to 15 residues. The V gene lost 0 bases and the J gene lost 1 base, with 7 bases spanning the gap. CDR1 is LNHNV and CDR2 is YYDKDF in the germline V gene (reference sequence). The CDR3 DNA is TGTGCCACCAGCAGAGATCTACGGAGCAATCAGCCCCAGCATTTT. Amino acid sequence: CATSRDLRSNQPQHF.